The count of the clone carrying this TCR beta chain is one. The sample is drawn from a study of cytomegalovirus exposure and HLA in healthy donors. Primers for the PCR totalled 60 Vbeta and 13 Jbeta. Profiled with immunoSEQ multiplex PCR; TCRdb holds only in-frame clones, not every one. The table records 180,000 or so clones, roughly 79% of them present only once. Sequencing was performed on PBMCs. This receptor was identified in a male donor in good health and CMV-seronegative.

The CDR3 region is CASSEGGRSTDTQYF. CDR3 nucleotide sequence: TGTGCCAGCAGCGAGGGGGGGAGAAGCACAGATACGCAGTATTTT. The J gene is TRBJ2-3, the V gene TRBV11-2; possible D gene TRBD2, 7 bases. The CDR3 loop spans 15 amino acids. V was trimmed by 5 bases and J by 0 bases, leaving 12 bases between them. Germline loops: CDR1 SGHAT, CDR2 FQNNGV.